This T cell receptor beta chain was sequenced during a study of blood T cell repertoires in COVID-19. Looking at the study overall: COVID-19 samples, acute and convalescent, were from the United States, Italy and Spain. Nucleic acid was either cDNA or gDNA, and it came from T cells, B-cell-depleted T cells, or PBMCs.

Seattle-derived patients entered the study during active infection and were followed longitudinally. The table came from immunoSEQ multiplex PCR; TCRdb's copy has only in-frame clones and leaves some out. The table includes about 80,000 clones, about 82% detected once. CDR1 and CDR2 (germline): SEHNR, FQNEAQ (reference sequence). This CDR3 has 15 amino acids. Trimming took 5 bases from V and 5 from J; bases not matched to a gene: 6. The V and J genes are TRBV7-9 and TRBJ1-5; TRBD1 aligns across 10 bases. The clonotype originates from a man in his forties or fifties with COVID-19, enrolled during active disease. Sequencing was carried out using peripheral blood. DNA for the CDR3: TGTGCCAGCAGCCTCGAGACAGGGGGCGATCAGCCCCAGCATTTT. This translates into CASSLETGGDQPQHF.